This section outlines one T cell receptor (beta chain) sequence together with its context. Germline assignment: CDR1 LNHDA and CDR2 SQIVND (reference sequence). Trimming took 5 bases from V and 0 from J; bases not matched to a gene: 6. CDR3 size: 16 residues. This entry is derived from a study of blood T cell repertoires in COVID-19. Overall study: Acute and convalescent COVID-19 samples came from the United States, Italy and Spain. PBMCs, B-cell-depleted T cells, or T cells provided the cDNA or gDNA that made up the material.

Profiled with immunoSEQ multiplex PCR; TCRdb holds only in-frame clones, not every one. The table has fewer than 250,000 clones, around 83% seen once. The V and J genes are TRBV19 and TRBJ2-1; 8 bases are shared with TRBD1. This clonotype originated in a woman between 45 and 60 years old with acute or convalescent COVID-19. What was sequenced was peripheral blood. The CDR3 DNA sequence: TGTGCCAGTAGTGCTCGACAGGGGAGCTCCTACAATGAGCAGTTCTTC. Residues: CASSARQGSSYNEQFF.